This T cell receptor (beta chain) is from a study of blood T cell repertoires in COVID-19. Study overall: Cohort 3 donors were reported recovered after two negative PCRs, clearance, or symptom resolution. PBMCs, B-cell-depleted T cells, or T cells provided the cDNA or gDNA that made up the material.

The authors' processing: Amplifying reference gene primers gave estimates of nucleated cell counts. The data were produced by immunoSEQ multiplex PCR, yet TCRdb's version contains in-frame clones alone and is incomplete. Clonal size and the V and J genes are those of that table, whereas D and trimming came from the DNA. There are about 190,000 clones in the sample; approximately 86% occur only once, and roughly 25% lies in the top ten. CDR3 length: 12 residues. Trimming left V 0 bases short and J 10 bases short, with 10 bases between. In germline, CDR1 is SGHNT, CDR2 YYREEE (reference sequence). V and J are TRBV5-4 and TRBJ1-1, with D possibly being TRBD1 (6 bases). This sequence was found in a woman aged 40 to 55 in a cohort exposed to, infected with or recovered from COVID-19 (not recorded which). Material for sequencing was PBMCs or T cells enriched from blood (not recorded which). This CDR3 reads CASSLGRGGAFF. The CDR3 region has the DNA TGTGCCAGCAGCTTGGGTAGGGGGGGAGCTTTCTTT.